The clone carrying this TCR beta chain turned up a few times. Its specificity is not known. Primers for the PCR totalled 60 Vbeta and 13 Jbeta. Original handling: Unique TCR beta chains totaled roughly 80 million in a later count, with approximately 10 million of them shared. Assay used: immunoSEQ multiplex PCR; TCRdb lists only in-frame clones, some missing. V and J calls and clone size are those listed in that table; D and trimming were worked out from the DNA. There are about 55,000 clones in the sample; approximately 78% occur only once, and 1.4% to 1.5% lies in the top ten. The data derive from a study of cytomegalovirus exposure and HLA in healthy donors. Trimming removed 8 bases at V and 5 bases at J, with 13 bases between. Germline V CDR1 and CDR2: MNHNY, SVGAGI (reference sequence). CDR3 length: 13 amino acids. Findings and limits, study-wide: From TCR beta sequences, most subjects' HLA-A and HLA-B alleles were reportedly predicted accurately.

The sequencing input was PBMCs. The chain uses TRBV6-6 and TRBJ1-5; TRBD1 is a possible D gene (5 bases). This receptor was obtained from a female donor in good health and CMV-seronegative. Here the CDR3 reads CASGPGYYQPQHF. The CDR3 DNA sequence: TGTGCCAGCGGACCAGGGTATTATCAGCCCCAGCATTTT.